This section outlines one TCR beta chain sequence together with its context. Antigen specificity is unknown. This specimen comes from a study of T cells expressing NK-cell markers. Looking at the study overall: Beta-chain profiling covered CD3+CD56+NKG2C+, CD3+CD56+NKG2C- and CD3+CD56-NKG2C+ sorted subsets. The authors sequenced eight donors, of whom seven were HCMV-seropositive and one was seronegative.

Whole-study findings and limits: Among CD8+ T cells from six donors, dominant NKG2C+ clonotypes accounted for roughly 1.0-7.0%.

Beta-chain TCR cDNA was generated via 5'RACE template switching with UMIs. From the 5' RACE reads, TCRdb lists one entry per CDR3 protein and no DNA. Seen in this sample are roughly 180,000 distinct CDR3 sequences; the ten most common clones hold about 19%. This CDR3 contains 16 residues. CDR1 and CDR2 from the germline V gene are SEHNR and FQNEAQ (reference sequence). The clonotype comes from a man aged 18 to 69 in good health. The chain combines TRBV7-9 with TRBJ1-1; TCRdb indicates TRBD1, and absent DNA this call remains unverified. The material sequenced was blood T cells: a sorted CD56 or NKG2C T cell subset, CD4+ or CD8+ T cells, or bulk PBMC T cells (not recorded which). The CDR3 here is CASSLEDRGGWAEAFF.